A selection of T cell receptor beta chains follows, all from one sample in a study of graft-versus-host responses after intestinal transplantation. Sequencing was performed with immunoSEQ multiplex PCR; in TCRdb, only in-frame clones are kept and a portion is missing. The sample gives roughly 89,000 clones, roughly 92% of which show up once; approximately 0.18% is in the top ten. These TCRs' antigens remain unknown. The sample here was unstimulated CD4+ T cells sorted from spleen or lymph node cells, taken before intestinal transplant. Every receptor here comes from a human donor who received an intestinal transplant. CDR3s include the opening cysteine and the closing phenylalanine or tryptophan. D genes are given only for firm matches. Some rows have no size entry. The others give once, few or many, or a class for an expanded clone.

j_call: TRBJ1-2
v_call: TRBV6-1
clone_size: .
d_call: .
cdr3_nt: TGTGCCAGCAGTGAATATGGCCAGACTACTAACTATGGCTACACCTTC
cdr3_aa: CASSEYGQTTNYGYTF

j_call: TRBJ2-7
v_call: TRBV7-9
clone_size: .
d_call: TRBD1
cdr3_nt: TGTGCCAGCAGCTTAGCGACAGGGGGCGAGCAGTACTTC
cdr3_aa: CASSLATGGEQYF

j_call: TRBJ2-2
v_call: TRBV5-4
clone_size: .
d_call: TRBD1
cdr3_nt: TGTGCCAGCACGCCCGACAGGGGCGGCACCGGGGAGCTGTTTTTT
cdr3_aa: CASTPDRGGTGELFF

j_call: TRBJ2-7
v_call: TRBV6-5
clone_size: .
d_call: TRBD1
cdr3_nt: TGTGCCAGCAACTCAGGGACAGGGTTGCACGAGCAGTACTTC
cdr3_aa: CASNSGTGLHEQYF

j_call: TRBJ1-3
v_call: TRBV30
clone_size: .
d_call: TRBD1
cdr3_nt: TGTGCCTGGAGTGTGGGACAGATAGGGAGAAACACCATATATTTT
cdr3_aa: CAWSVGQIGRNTIYF

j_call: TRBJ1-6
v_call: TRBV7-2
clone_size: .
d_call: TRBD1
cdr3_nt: TGTGCCAGCAGCTTAACTCAGGGGGATAATTCACCCCTCCACTTT
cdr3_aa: CASSLTQGDNSPLHF

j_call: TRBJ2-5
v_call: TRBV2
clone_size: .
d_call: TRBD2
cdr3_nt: TGTGCCAGCAGTTTAACTAGCGGGGGGGCAGAGACCCAGTACTTC
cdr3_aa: CASSLTSGGAETQYF

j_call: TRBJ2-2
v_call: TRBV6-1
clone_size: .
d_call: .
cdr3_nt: TGTGCCAGCAGTGATCGGGGGGCTAGTCCCGGGGAGCTGTTTTTT
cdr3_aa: CASSDRGASPGELFF

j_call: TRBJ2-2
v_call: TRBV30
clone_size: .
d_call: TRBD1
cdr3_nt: TGTGCCTGGAGTGTGACAGGGGGGGGCGGGGAGCTGTTTTTT
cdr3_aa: CAWSVTGGGGELFF

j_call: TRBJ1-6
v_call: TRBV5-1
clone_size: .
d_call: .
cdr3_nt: TGCGCCAGCAGAGGCGGGGTGAGCTCCTATAATTCACCCCTCCACTTT
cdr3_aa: CASRGGVSSYNSPLHF

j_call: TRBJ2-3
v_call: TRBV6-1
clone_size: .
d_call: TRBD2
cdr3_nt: TGTGCCACCGCGACTAGCGGGAGAGCAGATACGCAGTATTTT
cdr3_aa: CATATSGRADTQYF

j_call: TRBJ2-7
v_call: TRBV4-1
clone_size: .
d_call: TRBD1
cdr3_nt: TGCGCCAGCAGCCAAAGGGACAGGTCCCACGAGCAGTACTTC
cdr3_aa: CASSQRDRSHEQYF

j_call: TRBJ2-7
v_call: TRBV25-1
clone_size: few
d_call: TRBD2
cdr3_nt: TGTGCCAGCAGTCTCGGGGGGGGCCAGCTTCAGTACTTC
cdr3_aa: CASSLGGGQLQYF

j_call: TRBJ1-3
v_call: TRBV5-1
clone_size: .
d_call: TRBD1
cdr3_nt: TGCGCCAGCAGCTACGACAGGGGAAGCTCTGGAAACACCATATATTTT
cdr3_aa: CASSYDRGSSGNTIYF

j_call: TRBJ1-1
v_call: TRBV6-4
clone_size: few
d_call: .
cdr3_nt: TGTGCCAGCCAGGGGGCTTTCTTT
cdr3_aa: CASQGAFF

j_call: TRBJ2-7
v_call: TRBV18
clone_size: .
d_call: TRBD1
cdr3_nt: TGTGCCAGCTCACGACAGGGGGCAATTGGTTACTACGAGCAGTACTTC
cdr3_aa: CASSRQGAIGYYEQYF

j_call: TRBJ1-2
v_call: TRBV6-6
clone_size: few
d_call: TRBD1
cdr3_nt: TGTGCCAGCAGTACCTTGACAGGGTCCCATGGCTACACCTTC
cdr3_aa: CASSTLTGSHGYTF

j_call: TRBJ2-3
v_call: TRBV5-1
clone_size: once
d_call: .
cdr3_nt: TGCGCCAGCAGCGATCAAGGGGGATTAACCACAGATACGCAGTATTTT
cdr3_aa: CASSDQGGLTTDTQYF

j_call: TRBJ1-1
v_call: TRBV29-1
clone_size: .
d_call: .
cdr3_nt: TGCAGCTTCCAGGGGAACACTGAAGCTTTCTTT
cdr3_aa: CSFQGNTEAFF

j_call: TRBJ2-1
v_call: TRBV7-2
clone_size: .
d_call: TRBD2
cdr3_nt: TGTGCCAGCAGCTTAGGAGGGAGGGCCGGTGAGCAGTTCTTC
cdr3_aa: CASSLGGRAGEQFF